In its sample, the clone carrying this T cell receptor (beta chain) was seen a few times. The antigen is not known. TCRdb called the 5' RACE reads again in MiXCR, with one record for every CDR3 protein. Here the sample spans some 800,000 distinct CDR3 sequences, 12% being singletons. This sample stems from a study of CD8 T cells in ankylosing spondylitis. Study outcomes and limitations: Apparently characteristic of ankylosing spondylitis blood was a TCR beta motif (roughly eight highly homologous variants). The authors reported significant enrichment of disease-linked clones in matched ankylosing spondylitis synovial fluid. Clones linked to disease, bearing a CD8+ phenotype, were relatively rare in peripheral blood.

CDR3 length: 12 residues. CDR1 and CDR2 from the germline V gene are MDHEN and SYDVKM. The V end lost 6 bases, the J end lost 3 bases, and 9 bases lay between the germline ends. This clonotype was obtained from a male donor with ankylosing spondylitis. The chain combines TRBV28 with TRBJ2-7; D is unclear. Source material: blood, either unsorted or a sorted T cell fraction (not recorded which). This CDR3 reads CASRSRYYEQYF. CDR3 sequence (DNA): TGTGCCAGCAGATCGCGATACTACGAGCAGTACTTC.